This T cell receptor (beta chain) originates from a study of T cell changes during pregnancy in multiple sclerosis (dated by TCRdb to between 2018 and 2020). Regarding the research as a whole: Changes in the T cell repertoire over the course of pregnancy were examined in this study in women with multiple sclerosis.

Library preparation employed the immunoSEQ multiplex PCR assay. Held by TCRdb, this immuneACCESS table contains in-frame sequences only and omits some clones. Under half of the omission traces to an unresolved V gene where checked; the cause of the rest is unknown. The sample has roughly 11,000 clones on record, just under 95% of them singletons. Around 0.3% of the sample lies in the top ten. The CDR3 spans 17 residues, from the cysteine through the phenylalanine. Only CDR3 DNA remains: 51 bases, in frame from the first base. Reading the germline V gene gives CDR1 MGHRA and CDR2 YSYEKL. Cut back by 1 base and 0 bases, the V and J ends lie 15 bases apart. Only a few counts were recorded for this clone. The target of this receptor is not known. Base qualities are not recorded, but no much larger clone differs from it by a single base.

Here the chain combines TRBV4-1 and TRBJ1-2; the D gene is not confidently resolved. The sequence was collected from a female donor with multiple sclerosis, enrolled in a pregnancy study. The sample in question was CD4+ T cells from peripheral blood mononuclear cells, obtained before pregnancy. The CDR3 reads as follows: CASSQVDMGFSNYGYTF. The bases read TGCGCCAGCAGCCAAGTAGACATGGGTTTCTCTAACTATGGCTACACCTTC.